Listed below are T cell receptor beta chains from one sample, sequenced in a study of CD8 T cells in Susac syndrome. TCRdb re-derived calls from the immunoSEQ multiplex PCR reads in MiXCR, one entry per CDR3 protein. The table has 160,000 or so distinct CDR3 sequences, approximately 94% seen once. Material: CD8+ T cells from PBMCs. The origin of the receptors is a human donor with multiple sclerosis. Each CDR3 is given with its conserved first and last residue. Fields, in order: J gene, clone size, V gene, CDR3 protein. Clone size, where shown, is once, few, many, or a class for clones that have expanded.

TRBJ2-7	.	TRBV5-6	CATSGGHTYEQYF
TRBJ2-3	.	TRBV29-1	CSVASGDTPYF
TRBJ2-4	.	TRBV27	CASSLASSGKNIQYF
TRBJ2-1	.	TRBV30	CAWSQGSLNEQFF
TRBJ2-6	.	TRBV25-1	CASSEDDGANVLTF
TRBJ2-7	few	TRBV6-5	CASSYSRTRGEQYF
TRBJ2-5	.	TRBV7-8	CASSPPIGKATKETQYF
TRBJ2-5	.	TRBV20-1	CSAFDPLEQQETQYF
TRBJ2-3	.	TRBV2	CASSEPRDRGPSTDTQYF
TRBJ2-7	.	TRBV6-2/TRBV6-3	CASSLGQGFYEQYF
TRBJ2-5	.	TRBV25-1	CASSEYSSKETQYF
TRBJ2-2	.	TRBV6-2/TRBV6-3	CASSSAGVPGELFF
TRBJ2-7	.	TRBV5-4	CASSLGSVDRTYEQYF
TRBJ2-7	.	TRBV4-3	CASSQDRQGDEQYF
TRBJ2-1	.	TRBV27	CASSLRPQNEQFF
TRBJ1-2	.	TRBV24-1	CATSDWGGGYTF
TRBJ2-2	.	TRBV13	CASHPRGRDGELFF
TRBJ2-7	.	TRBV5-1	CASSEGQGTYEQYF
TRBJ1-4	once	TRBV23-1	CASTWDRVGKNCFF
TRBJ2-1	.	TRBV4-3	CASSQDPGPYYNEQFF
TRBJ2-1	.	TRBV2	CASIGPLSEQFF
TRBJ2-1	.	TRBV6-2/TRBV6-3	CASSLDGPRSQFF
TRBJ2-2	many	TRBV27	CASSLNTGELFF
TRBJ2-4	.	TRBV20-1	CSARDLAGGQNIQYF
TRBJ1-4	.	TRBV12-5	CASGLGPGGLGKEKLFF
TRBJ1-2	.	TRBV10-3	CAIRGDGSLSNYGYTF
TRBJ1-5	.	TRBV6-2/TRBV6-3	CASSYVGTQPQHF
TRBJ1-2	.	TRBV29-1	CSVSGLSYGYTF
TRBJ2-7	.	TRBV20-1	CSARMTGVGEQYF
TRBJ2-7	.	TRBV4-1	CATSSGDRGLDEQYF
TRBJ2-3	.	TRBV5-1	CATRLSLGTDTQYF
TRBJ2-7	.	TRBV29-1	CSVTGDPPTYEQYF
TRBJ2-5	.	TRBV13	CASSLKTGARETQYF
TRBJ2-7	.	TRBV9	CASSEQGLFSYEQYF
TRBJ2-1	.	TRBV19	CASSPRGLGNEQFF
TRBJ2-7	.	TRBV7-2	CASSLRGQGEQYF
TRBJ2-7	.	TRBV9	CASSIRDTLSGSYEQYF
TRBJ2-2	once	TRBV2	CASLGNTGELFF
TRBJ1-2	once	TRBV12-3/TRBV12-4	CASGPTGKGNYGYTF
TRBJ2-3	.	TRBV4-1	CASSSGVGTDTQYF
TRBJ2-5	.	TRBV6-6	CASSYSGKEETQYF
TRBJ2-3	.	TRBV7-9	CASSGRRQGGLSTDTQYF
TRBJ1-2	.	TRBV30	CAWIPGPTYGYTF
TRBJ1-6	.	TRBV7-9	CASRNSGRLNSPLHF
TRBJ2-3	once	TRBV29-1	CSVEDRRQGGTQYF
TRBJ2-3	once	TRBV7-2	CASSLVSPVGRVTDTQYF
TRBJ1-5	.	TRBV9	CASGRGGLPQHF
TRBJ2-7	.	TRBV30	CAWSAGGTYEQYF
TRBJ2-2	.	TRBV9	CASSDGGNTGELFF
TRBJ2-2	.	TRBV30	CAWIPPNTGELFF
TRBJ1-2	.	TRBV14	CASSPSRDRGAHYGYTF
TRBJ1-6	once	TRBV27	CASSRGYNSPLHF
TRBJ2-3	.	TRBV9	CASSVPRLSGGSTDTQYF
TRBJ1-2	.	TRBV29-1	CSVEDRSVSGYTF
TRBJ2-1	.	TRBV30	CAWSELNEQFF